What follows describes a single T cell receptor beta chain. Its antigen remains unknown. The data originate from a study of T cell responses to AZD1222 COVID-19 vaccine. Method: immunoSEQ multiplex PCR; TCRdb's copy keeps in-frame clones and lacks some. The repertoire holds 150,000 or so clones, with around 93% as singletons. Germline-derived CDR1 and CDR2 are LNHDA and SQIVND (reference sequence). This CDR3 spans 14 amino acids. The ends were cut back, 3 bases at V and 2 bases at J, with 10 bases in the middle. Study findings and constraints: Researchers took repertoire samples only after the peak T cell response had come. Among those given AZD1222, only five or six were seropositive at baseline.

Sequencing used peripheral blood, obtained 28 days after the second AZD1222 dose. The chain links TRBV19 to TRBJ1-2, with D perhaps TRBD1 (5 bases). This clonotype was obtained from an adult who received the AZD1222 COVID-19 vaccine. CDR3 coding DNA: TGTGCCAGTAGTATTCAGACAGAAAACTATGGCTACACCTTC. Amino acid sequence: CASSIQTENYGYTF. Filled out from reference TRBV19 and TRBJ1-2, the complete variable domain reads DGGITQSPKYLFRKEGQNVTLSCEQNLNHDAMYWYRQDPGQGLRLIYYSQIVNDFQKGDIAEGYSVSREKKESFPLTVTSAQKNPTAFYLCASSIQTENYGYTFGSGTRLTVV.